The rows below give T cell receptor beta chains drawn from one sample of a study of shared clonotypes between healthy human individuals. Produced via immunoSEQ multiplex PCR; TCRdb's table is partial and in-frame only. The top ten clones hold more than 0.1% of a sample with some 2,100,000 clones, around 95% of them seen once. Sequenced input: naive CD4+ T cells sorted from blood. The receptors were gathered from a young man in good health. Each CDR3 is given with its conserved first and last residue.

TRBV2	TRBJ2-1	CASSKGLAGYNEQFF
TRBV5-1	TRBJ2-3	CASSPTSGILSFMQYF
TRBV12-2	TRBJ1-1	CASRSSWESEAFF
TRBV5-1	TRBJ1-1	CASSSDVNTEAFF
TRBV25-1	TRBJ2-1	CASSESPGRGGKNEQFF
TRBV19	TRBJ1-2	CASSEVRGYGYTF
TRBV10-3	TRBJ2-7	CAVRDREGYEQYF
TRBV7-2	TRBJ1-5	CASSHRPTGGKSNQPQHF
TRBV6-1	TRBJ1-4	CASRIQGGGGEKLFF
TRBV10-1	TRBJ2-1	CASSEAGNSRNEQFF
TRBV2	TRBJ1-5	CASRDRGVNQPQHF
TRBV6-1	TRBJ1-5	CASSDFSSNQPQHF
TRBV6-5	TRBJ1-5	CASSWPGQGAIEPQHF
TRBV25-1	TRBJ2-7	CASSGDPGTETYEQYF
TRBV7-2	TRBJ2-3	CASSTNLPRGDTQYF
TRBV6-5	.	CASSPRGYEQYF
TRBV11-2	TRBJ1-2	CASSLGGGVYGYTF
TRBV12-5	TRBJ1-1	CASGYGAGVTEAFF
TRBV30	TRBJ2-2	CAWNRGTDTGELFF
TRBV5-6	TRBJ2-1	CASSLWTGGNEQFF
TRBV5-4	TRBJ2-7	CASGTGQGYEQYF
TRBV30	TRBJ2-4	CAWSVGRLAGVGDKNIQYF
TRBV4-3	TRBJ1-2	CASSLAYDRGDGYTF
TRBV11-2	TRBJ1-2	CASSPGTAIYGYTF
TRBV4-3	TRBJ1-1	CASSQQGETEAFF
TRBV6-1	TRBJ1-3	CASSEAQGISGNTIYF
TRBV30	TRBJ2-1	CAWSVGQGARNEQFF
TRBV28	TRBJ1-3	CASSLLGGAGNTIYF
TRBV30	TRBJ1-4	CAWSPMWTVTATNEKLFF
TRBV7-9	TRBJ1-2	CASNPSTGGHQYGYTF
TRBV27	TRBJ1-4	CASSLSAPTTNEKLFF
TRBV5-1	TRBJ2-7	CASSPRDSSHYEQYF
TRBV4-1	TRBJ1-1	CASSQDAGPPGTNTEAFF
TRBV6-5	TRBJ2-6	CASSSLDRAGVLTF
TRBV5-1	TRBJ1-3	CASSTRGADGNTIYF
TRBV5-6	TRBJ1-2	CASSLARQTNYGYTF
TRBV19	TRBJ2-7	CASSMQQGNEQYF
TRBV18	TRBJ1-5	CASSPPGEGSGQPQHF
TRBV5-1	TRBJ2-3	CASRETGADTQYF
TRBV5-1	TRBJ1-2	CASSLERAFYGYTF
TRBV30	TRBJ1-6	CAWQQGDGGSYNSPLHF
TRBV29-1	TRBJ2-7	CSVARDRGDEQYF